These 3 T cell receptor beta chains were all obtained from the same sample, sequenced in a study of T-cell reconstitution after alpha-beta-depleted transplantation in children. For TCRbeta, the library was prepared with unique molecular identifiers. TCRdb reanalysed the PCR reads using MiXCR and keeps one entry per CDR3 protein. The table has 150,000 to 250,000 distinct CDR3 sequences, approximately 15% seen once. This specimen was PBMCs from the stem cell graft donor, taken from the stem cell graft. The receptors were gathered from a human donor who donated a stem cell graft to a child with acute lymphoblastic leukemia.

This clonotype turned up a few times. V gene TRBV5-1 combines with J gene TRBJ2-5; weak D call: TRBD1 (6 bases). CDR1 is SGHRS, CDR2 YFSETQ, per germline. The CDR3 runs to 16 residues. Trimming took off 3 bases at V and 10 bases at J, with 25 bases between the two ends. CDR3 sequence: CASSYLRGTSEGGQYF. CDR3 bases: TGCGCCAGCAGCTACCTTAGGGGGACGTCAGAAGGGGGCCAGTACTTC. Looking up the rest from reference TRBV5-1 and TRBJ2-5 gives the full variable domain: KAGVTQTPRYLIKTRGQQVTLSCSPISGHRSVSWYQQTPGQGLQFLFEYFSETQRNKGNFPGRFSGRQFSNSRSEMNVSTLELGDSALYLCASSYLRGTSEGGQYFGPGTRLLVL.

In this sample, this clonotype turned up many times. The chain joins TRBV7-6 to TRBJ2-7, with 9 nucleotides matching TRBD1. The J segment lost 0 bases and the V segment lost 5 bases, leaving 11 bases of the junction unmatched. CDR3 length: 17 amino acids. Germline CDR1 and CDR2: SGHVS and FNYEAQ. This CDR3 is CASSAGQGRGSSYEQYF. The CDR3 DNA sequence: TGTGCCAGCAGCGCAGGACAGGGGAGGGGAAGCTCCTACGAGCAGTACTTC.

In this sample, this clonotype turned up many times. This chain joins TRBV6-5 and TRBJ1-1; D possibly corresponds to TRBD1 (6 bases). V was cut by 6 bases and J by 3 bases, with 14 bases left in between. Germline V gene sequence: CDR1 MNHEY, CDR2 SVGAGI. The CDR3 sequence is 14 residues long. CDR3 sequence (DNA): TGTGCCAGCAGCCTCAGGGGTGGTGACACTGAAGCTTTCTTT. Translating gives CASSLRGGDTEAFF.